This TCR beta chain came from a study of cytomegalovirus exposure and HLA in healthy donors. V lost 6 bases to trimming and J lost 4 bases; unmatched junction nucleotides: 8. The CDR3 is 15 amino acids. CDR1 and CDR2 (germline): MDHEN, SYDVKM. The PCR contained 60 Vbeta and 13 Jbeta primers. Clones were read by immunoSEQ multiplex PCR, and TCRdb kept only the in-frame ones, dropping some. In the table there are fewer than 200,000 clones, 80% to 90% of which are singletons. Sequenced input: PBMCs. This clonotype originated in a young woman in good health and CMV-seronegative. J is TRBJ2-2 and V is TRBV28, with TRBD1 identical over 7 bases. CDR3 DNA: TGTGCCAGCAGCCCAGACAGGGAAGGCACCGGGGAGCTGTTTTTT. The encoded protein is CASSPDREGTGELFF.